This TCR beta chain emerged from a study of cytomegalovirus exposure and HLA in healthy donors. Study conclusions and caveats: About 87% or about 30% of the time was how often most TCR beta V segments were productive, according to an earlier analysis. Testing in vitro showed a few CMV-associated chains specific for CMV antigens. One variant, a missense change in DCLRE1C, was linked in a later analysis to TCR beta V- and J-gene trimming. Common viral pathogens seemed to be connected with several of the most significant clusters, according to a later analysis.

In regard to this clone: Antigen specificity is unknown.

Trimming took off 4 bases at V and 4 bases at J, with 14 bases between the two ends. The CDR3 has 14 residues. Germline CDR1 reads SGHNT; CDR2 reads YYREEE (reference sequence). Researchers ran the PCR with 60 Vbeta and 13 Jbeta primers. Assay used: immunoSEQ multiplex PCR; TCRdb lists only in-frame clones, some missing. The sample contains 100,000 to 150,000 clones, roughly 66% of which appear only once. The clonotype originates from a man aged 60 to 75 in good health and CMV-seropositive. The gene calls are TRBV5-4 and TRBJ2-5; weak D call: TRBD1 (5 bases). Sequencing input: PBMCs. The CDR3 nucleotides are TGTGCCAGCAGCCCCGGAAGTCAGGGAGAGACCCAGTACTTC. Translated: CASSPGSQGETQYF.